This TCR beta chain was sequenced in a study of CD8 T cells in Susac syndrome. V lost 6 bases to trimming and J lost 1 base; unmatched junction nucleotides: 7. Germline V gene lookup returns CDR1 SGDLS and CDR2 YYNGEE. There are 15 residues in the CDR3. A quantity of roughly 0.5 to 1 ug RNA underwent reverse transcription using random hexamers. MiXCR was run by TCRdb on the immunoSEQ multiplex PCR reads, yielding one entry per CDR3 protein. The table includes about 85,000 distinct CDR3 sequences, more than 85% detected once. The receptor was isolated from a human donor with Susac syndrome. V and J are TRBV9 and TRBJ2-1, with 7 bases identical to TRBD2. The sequenced material came from CD8+ T cells from PBMCs. The CDR3 region is CASTQGGSSYNEQFF. The CDR3 coding sequence is TGTGCCAGCACCCAGGGCGGGAGTTCCTACAATGAGCAGTTCTTC.